This TCR beta chain was identified in a study of blood T cells in healthy people across ages. General study points: The study regarded diversity estimates from one million T cells as underestimates. Across the age range, TCR beta diversity per million T cells fell in a roughly linear way.

V dropped 8 bases and J dropped 3 bases, with 10 bases sitting between them. Germline assignment: CDR1 MNHEY and CDR2 SVGAGI. The CDR3 has 12 residues. Primed by a sample-barcoded 5' primer and a J-beta primer mix, a second PCR proceeded for roughly 7 to 11 cycles. Researchers report that a template-switch adaptor with 12 random nucleotides tagged each cDNA molecule. TCRdb reprocessed the 5' RACE reads via MiXCR and lists one record per CDR3 protein. Of more than 800,000 distinct CDR3 sequences listed, 35% to 50% were seen once; the top ten hold under 20%. PBMCs numbering at least 6.5 million were isolated per sample. This clonotype occurred a few times. Its cognate antigen is unknown.

The V and J genes are TRBV6-5 and TRBJ2-5; D is perhaps TRBD1 (7 bases). The sequencing sample was made of blood. This sequence was found in a woman between 55 and 75 years old in good health. The CDR3 loop reads CASRGTEETQYF. The CDR3 nucleotides read TGTGCCAGCCGCGGGACAGAAGAGACCCAGTACTTC.